This is a list of T cell receptor beta chains from one sample in a study of response to subunit inactivated influenza vaccine. A single record per CDR3 protein comes from TCRdb applying MiXCR to the RT-PCR reads. Of about 540,000 distinct CDR3 sequences in the sample, roughly 15% were seen once. The sample consisted of PBMCs from blood, taken 11 to 12 days after vaccination. The origin of the receptors is a man aged 50 to 59 who received an inactivated influenza vaccine. Both conserved end residues are part of each CDR3. The D gene is left open where the match is weak. Where a row states a size, it is once, few, many or the class of an expanded clone; other rows omit it.

D gene	V gene	clone size	J gene	CDR3 protein	CDR3 DNA
TRBD1	TRBV6-1	few	TRBJ2-7	CASGQPGQGYEQYF	TGTGCCAGCGGCCAACCGGGACAGGGGTACGAGCAGTACTTC
TRBD1	TRBV11-2	-	TRBJ2-3	CASSTYRGRDTDTQYF	TGTGCCAGCAGCACTTACAGGGGGCGGGACACAGATACGCAGTATTTT
-	TRBV4-3	-	TRBJ2-5	CASRLMDLPQETQYF	TGCGCCAGCAGACTCATGGACTTGCCACAAGAGACCCAGTACTTC
-	TRBV10-3	many	TRBJ2-7	CAISEAYEQYF	TGTGCCATCAGTGAAGCCTACGAGCAGTACTTC
TRBD1	TRBV27	few	TRBJ2-7	CASSLSGQGSYEQYF	TGTGCCAGCAGTTTATCCGGACAGGGCTCCTACGAGCAGTACTTC
-	TRBV15	few	TRBJ2-1	CATSRDVGLWEQFF	TGTGCCACCAGCAGAGATGTGGGGTTATGGGAGCAGTTCTTC
-	TRBV11-2	-	TRBJ2-7	CASSLGGPLKEQYF	TGTGCCAGCAGCTTAGGGGGACCGCTTAAGGAGCAGTACTTC
TRBD2	TRBV10-2	few	TRBJ2-2	CASRLSSGDFTGELFF	TGCGCCAGCAGACTATCTAGCGGGGATTTCACCGGGGAGCTGTTTTTT
-	TRBV29-1	-	TRBJ1-2	CSVREGYTF	TGCAGCGTGCGGGAAGGCTACACCTTC
-	TRBV29-1	few	TRBJ2-5	CSGGPRTQETQYF	TGCAGCGGGGGACCACGGACACAAGAGACCCAGTACTTC
-	TRBV7-9	-	TRBJ1-2	CASSSVKNIGYGYTF	TGTGCCAGCAGCTCAGTCAAGAATATCGGCTATGGCTACACCTTC
-	TRBV9	-	TRBJ1-1	CASSVGQGLLQEAFF	TGTGCCAGCAGCGTAGGGCAGGGACTGCTTCAGGAAGCTTTCTTT
-	TRBV20-1	-	TRBJ2-7	CSAPRQPLAYEQYF	TGCAGTGCTCCAAGACAGCCCTTAGCCTACGAGCAGTACTTC
TRBD2	TRBV6-5	-	TRBJ2-2	CASSFTSGRNTGELFF	TGTGCCAGCAGTTTCACTAGCGGGAGGAACACCGGGGAGCTGTTTTTT
-	TRBV7-2	many	TRBJ2-3	CASSPWADTQYF	TGTGCCAGCAGCCCCTGGGCCGATACGCAGTATTTT
TRBD1	TRBV5-1	-	TRBJ2-5	CASSLDTDRGETQYF	TGCGCCAGCAGCTTGGATACCGACAGGGGGGAGACCCAGTACTTC
TRBD1	TRBV5-1	few	TRBJ2-3	CASSLGGQGASDTQYF	TGCGCCAGCAGCTTGGGGGGACAGGGGGCGTCGGATACGCAGTATTTT
TRBD2	TRBV2	few	TRBJ2-3	CASSEASRGYTDTQYF	TGTGCCAGCAGTGAAGCTTCGCGGGGGTACACAGATACGCAGTATTTT
-	TRBV4-1	-	TRBJ2-4	CASSHGHGSSKNIQYF	TGCGCCAGCAGCCATGGTCACGGTTCCTCCAAAAACATTCAGTACTTC
-	TRBV3-1	few	TRBJ2-7	CASSRDMGAVLTYEQYF	TGTGCCAGCAGCCGCGACATGGGGGCAGTTCTTACCTACGAGCAGTACTTC
-	TRBV28	many	TRBJ2-2	CASSPGRYTGELFF	TGTGCCAGCAGTCCGGGACGGTACACCGGGGAGCTGTTTTTT
TRBD1	TRBV6-1	-	TRBJ2-1	CASRLPGTGYNEQFF	TGTGCCAGCAGACTCCCGGGGACAGGCTACAATGAGCAGTTCTTC
-	TRBV11-2	-	TRBJ2-2	CASSSLTSKTGELFF	TGTGCCAGCAGCTCCCTGACTAGTAAAACCGGGGAGCTGTTTTTT
-	TRBV5-5	few	TRBJ1-2	CASSARVNYGYTF	TGTGCCAGCAGCGCCCGGGTCAACTATGGCTACACCTTC
TRBD1	TRBV6-4	few	TRBJ2-3	CASSDSQGATDTQYF	TGTGCCAGCAGTGACTCTCAGGGGGCAACAGATACGCAGTATTTT
TRBD1	TRBV2	few	TRBJ2-7	CASRDRTYEQYF	TGTGCCAGCCGGGACAGGACCTACGAGCAGTACTTC
TRBD1	TRBV20-1	few	TRBJ2-2	CSAPGQTNTGELFF	TGCAGTGCTCCGGGACAGACGAACACCGGGGAGCTGTTTTTT
-	TRBV20-1	-	TRBJ2-3	CSSSVTGRTDTQYF	TGCAGTTCTAGCGTGACAGGCCGCACAGATACGCAGTATTTT
-	TRBV7-9	few	TRBJ2-7	CASSLAQGSLYEQYF	TGTGCCAGCAGCTTAGCGCAGGGCAGTCTCTACGAGCAGTACTTC
-	TRBV28	few	TRBJ1-5	CASRPPGLGNQPQHF	TGTGCCAGCAGACCTCCGGGACTGGGCAATCAGCCCCAGCATTTT
TRBD1	TRBV11-1	few	TRBJ2-6	CASRLGTVWGEPGANVLTF	TGTGCCAGCAGACTTGGGACAGTCTGGGGAGAGCCTGGGGCCAACGTCCTGACTTTC
-	TRBV6-2/TRBV6-3	-	TRBJ2-3	CASSYDTDTQYF	TGTGCCAGCAGTTACGACACAGATACGCAGTATTTT
-	TRBV9	few	TRBJ2-7	CASSVSGDGRNFEQYF	TGTGCCAGCAGCGTAAGTGGAGATGGGCGAAACTTCGAGCAGTACTTC
TRBD2	TRBV5-1	few	TRBJ2-1	CASSQGTSGLLWYNEQFF	TGCGCCAGCAGCCAAGGGACTAGCGGCCTCCTATGGTACAATGAGCAGTTCTTC
-	TRBV7-9	many	TRBJ1-5	CASSLGDQPQHF	TGTGCCAGCAGCTTGGGGGATCAGCCCCAGCATTTT
TRBD2	TRBV6-1	-	TRBJ2-4	CASSVTSGNAKNIQYF	TGTGCCAGCAGTGTTACTAGCGGGAACGCCAAAAACATTCAGTACTTC
-	TRBV6-5	-	TRBJ2-3	CASGPNSDTQYF	TGTGCCAGCGGCCCTAACTCGGATACGCAGTATTTT
TRBD2	TRBV18	-	TRBJ2-3	CASSPGLDLDTQYF	TGTGCCAGCTCGCCGGGACTAGACTTAGATACGCAGTATTTT
-	TRBV6-1	-	TRBJ1-5	CASRGDVSNQPQHF	TGTGCCAGCAGGGGTGATGTTAGCAATCAGCCCCAGCATTTT
-	TRBV6-2/TRBV6-3	few	TRBJ2-5	CASSYSLTRQETQYF	TGTGCCAGCAGTTACTCGCTCACCCGCCAAGAGACCCAGTACTTC
-	TRBV7-2	-	TRBJ1-2	CASSLAKDNNGYTF	TGTGCCAGCAGCTTAGCGAAGGACAACAACGGCTACACCTTC
TRBD1	TRBV18	few	TRBJ2-2	CASSPTRQGFGTGELFF	TGTGCCAGCTCACCTACGCGACAGGGGTTCGGCACCGGGGAGCTGTTTTTT
TRBD2	TRBV12-3/TRBV12-4	few	TRBJ2-5	CASSKLAAQETQYF	TGTGCCAGCAGTAAACTAGCGGCACAAGAGACCCAGTACTTC
TRBD1	TRBV5-6	few	TRBJ2-5	CASSSGTGWFETQYF	TGTGCCAGCAGCTCCGGGACAGGGTGGTTCGAGACCCAGTACTTC
TRBD2	TRBV20-1	few	TRBJ2-3	CSARDLAGGTDTQYF	TGCAGTGCTAGAGATCTAGCGGGAGGCACAGATACGCAGTATTTT